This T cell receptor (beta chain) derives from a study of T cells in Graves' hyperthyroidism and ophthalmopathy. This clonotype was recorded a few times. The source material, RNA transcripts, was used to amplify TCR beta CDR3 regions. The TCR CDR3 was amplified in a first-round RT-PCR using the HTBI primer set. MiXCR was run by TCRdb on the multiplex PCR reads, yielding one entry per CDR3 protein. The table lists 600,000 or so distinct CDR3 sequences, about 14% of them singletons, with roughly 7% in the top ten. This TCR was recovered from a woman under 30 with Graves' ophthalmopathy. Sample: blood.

CDR3 sequence (DNA): TGCAGTGCTCCCTCGAGACAGGACGATAATCAGCCCCAGCATTTT. Translating gives CSAPSRQDDNQPQHF. The genes are TRBV20-1 and TRBJ1-5; tentative D call: TRBD1 (6 bases). Germline assignment: CDR1 DFQATT and CDR2 SNEGSKA (reference sequence). V lost 5 bases to trimming and J lost 4 bases, with 18 bases between them. The CDR3 is 15 amino acids.